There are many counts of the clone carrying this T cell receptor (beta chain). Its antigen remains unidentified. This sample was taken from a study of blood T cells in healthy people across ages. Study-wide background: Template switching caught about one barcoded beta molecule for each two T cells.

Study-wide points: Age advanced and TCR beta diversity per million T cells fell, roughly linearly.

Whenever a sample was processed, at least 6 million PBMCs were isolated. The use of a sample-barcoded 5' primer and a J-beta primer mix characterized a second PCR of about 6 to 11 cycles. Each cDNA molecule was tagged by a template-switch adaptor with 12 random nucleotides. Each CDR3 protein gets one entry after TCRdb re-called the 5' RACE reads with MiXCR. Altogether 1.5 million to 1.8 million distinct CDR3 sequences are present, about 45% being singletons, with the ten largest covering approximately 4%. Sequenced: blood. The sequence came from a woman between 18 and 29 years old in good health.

CDR3 nucleotide sequence: TGTGCCAGCAGTTCTAGCGGGAGTAGGAATACGCAGTATTTT. It codes for CASSSSGSRNTQYF. The chain is built from TRBV6-5 and TRBJ2-3; 10 positions agree with TRBD2. J gave up 7 bases and V 4 bases, and 5 bases lay outside the gene matches. Per germline, CDR1 MNHEY and CDR2 SVGAGI. The CDR3 spans 14 residues.